This T cell receptor (beta chain) emerged from a study of blood T cell repertoires in COVID-19. Study-level background: Material from acute and convalescent COVID-19 was sourced from the United States, Italy and Spain. T cells, B-cell-depleted T cells, or PBMCs provided the cDNA or gDNA that served as material.

Which cohort a participant joined came from the clinical history participants gave. Clones were sequenced by immunoSEQ multiplex PCR, and TCRdb holds only the in-frame ones, with some missing. The data contain some 240,000 clones, about 81% of them singletons. CDR1 SNHLY and CDR2 FYNNEI come from the germline V gene. V was cut by 5 bases and J by 7 bases, with 17 bases left in between. CDR3 size: 14 residues. This clonotype was sampled from a man aged 25 to 40 with acute COVID-19. The sequenced material came from PBMCs or T cells enriched from blood (not recorded which). V is TRBV2 and J is TRBJ1-1; TRBD1 is a possible D gene (6 bases). The CDR3 sequence: CASSTQGNKYEAFF. CDR3 bases: TGTGCCAGCAGTACCCAGGGGAACAAGTATGAAGCTTTCTTT.